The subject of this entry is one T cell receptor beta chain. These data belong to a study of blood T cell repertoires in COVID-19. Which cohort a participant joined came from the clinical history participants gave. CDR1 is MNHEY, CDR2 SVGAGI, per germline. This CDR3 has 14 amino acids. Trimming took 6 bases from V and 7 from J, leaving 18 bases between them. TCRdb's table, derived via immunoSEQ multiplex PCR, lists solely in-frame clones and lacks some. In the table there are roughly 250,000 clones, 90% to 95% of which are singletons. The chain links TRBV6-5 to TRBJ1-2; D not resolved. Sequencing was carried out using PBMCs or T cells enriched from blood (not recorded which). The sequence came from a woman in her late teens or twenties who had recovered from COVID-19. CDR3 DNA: TGTGCCAGCAGGTTAGGGAGATTGACGGCTGGCTACACCTTC. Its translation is CASRLGRLTAGYTF.